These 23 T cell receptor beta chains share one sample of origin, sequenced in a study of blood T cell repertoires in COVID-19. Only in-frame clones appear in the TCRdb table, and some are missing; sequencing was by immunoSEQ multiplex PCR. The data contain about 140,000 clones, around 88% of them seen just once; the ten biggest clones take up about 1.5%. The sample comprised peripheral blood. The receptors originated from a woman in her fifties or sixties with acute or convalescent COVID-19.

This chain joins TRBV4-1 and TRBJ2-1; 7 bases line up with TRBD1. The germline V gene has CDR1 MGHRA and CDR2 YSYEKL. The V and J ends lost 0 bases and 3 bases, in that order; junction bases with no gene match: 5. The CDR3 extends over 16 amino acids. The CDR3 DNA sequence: TGCGCCAGCAGCCAAGATCGAAGGGACAGCTACAATGAGCAGTTCTTC. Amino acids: CASSQDRRDSYNEQFF.

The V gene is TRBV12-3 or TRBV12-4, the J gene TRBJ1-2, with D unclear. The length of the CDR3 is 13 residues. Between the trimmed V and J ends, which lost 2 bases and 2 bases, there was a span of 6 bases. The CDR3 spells CASSLLQNYGYTF. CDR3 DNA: TGTGCCAGCAGTTTACTTCAGAACTATGGCTACACCTTC.

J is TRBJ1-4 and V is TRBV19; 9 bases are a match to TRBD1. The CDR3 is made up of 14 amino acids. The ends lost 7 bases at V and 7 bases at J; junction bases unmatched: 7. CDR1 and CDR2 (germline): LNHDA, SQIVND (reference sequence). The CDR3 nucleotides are TGTGCCAGTACCAGACAGGGGGACGGTGAAAAACTGTTTTTT. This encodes CASTRQGDGEKLFF.

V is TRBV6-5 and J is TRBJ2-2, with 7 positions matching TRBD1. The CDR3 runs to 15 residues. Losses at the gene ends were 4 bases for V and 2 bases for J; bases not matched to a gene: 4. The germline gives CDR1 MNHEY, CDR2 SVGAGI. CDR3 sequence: CASSWTGVNTGELFF. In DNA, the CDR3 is TGTGCCAGCAGTTGGACAGGCGTAAACACCGGGGAGCTGTTTTTT.

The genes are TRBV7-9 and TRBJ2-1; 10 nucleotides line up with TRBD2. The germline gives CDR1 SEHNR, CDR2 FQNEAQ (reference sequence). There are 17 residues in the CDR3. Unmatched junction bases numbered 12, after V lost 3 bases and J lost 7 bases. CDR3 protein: CASSFSSGGAALNEQFF. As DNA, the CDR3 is TGTGCCAGCAGCTTTTCCAGCGGGGGGGCCGCCCTTAATGAGCAGTTCTTC.

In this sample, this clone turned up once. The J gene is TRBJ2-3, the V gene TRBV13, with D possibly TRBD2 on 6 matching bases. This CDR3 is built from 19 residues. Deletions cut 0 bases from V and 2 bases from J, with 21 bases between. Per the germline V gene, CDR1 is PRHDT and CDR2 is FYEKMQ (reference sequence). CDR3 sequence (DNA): TGTGCCAGCAGCTTAGGGCTCAGGCGGGGCCTCCCAGTCACAGATACGCAGTATTTT. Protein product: CASSLGLRRGLPVTDTQYF.

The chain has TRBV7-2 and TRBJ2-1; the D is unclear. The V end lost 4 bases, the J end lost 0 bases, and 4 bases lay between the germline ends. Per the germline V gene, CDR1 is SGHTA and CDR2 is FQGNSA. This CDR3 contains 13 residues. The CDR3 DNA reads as TGTGCCAGCAGCTCCAGCTCCTACAATGAGCAGTTCTTC. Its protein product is CASSSSSYNEQFF. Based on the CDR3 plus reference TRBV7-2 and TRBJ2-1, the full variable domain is GAGVSQSPSNKVTEKGKDVELRCDPISGHTALYWYRQSLGQGLEFLIYFQGNSAPDKSGLPSDRFSAERTGGSVSTLTIQRTQQEDSAVYLCASSSSSYNEQFFGPGTRLTVL.

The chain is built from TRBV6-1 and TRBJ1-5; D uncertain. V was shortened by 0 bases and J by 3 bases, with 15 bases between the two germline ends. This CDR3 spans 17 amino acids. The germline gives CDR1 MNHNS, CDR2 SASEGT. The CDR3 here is CASSEARWRVFNQPQHF. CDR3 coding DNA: TGTGCCAGCAGTGAAGCGCGATGGAGGGTCTTCAATCAGCCCCAGCATTTT.

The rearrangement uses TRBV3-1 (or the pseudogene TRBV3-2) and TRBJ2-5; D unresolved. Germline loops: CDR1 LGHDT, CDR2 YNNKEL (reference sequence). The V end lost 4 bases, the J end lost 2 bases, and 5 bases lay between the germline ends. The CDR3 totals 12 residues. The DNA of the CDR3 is TGTGCCAGCAGCCCTAGACAAGAGACCCAGTACTTC. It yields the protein CASSPRQETQYF.

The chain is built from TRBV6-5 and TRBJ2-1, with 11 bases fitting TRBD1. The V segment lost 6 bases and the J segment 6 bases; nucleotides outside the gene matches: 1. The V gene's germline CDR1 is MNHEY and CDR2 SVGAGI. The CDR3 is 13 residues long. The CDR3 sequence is CASRGTGGNEQFF. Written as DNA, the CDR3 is TGTGCCAGCAGGGGGACAGGGGGCAATGAGCAGTTCTTC.

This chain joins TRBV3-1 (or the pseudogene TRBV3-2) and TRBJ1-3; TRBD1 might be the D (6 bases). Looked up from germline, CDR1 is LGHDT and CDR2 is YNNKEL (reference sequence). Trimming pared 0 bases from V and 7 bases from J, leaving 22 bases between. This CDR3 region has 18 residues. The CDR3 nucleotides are TGTGCCAGCAGCCAAGAAGTTCCCGACAGGCCCAGTCAGAACACCATATATTTT. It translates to CASSQEVPDRPSQNTIYF.

CDR3 loop: CAIASGADVGNTIYF. CDR3 coding DNA: TGTGCCATCGCGAGCGGGGCGGATGTAGGAAACACCATATATTTT. The gene calls are TRBV10-3 and TRBJ1-3; D is perhaps TRBD1 (5 bases). The length of the CDR3 is 15 residues. Germline CDR1 and CDR2: ENHRY and SYGVKD. With 8 bases removed from V and 4 bases from J, the gap between germline ends came to 18 bases.

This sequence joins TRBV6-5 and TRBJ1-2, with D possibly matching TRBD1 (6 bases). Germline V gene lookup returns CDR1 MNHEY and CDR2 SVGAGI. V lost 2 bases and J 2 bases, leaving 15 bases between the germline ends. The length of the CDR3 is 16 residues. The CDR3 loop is CASSYTGGRLNYGYTF. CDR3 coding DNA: TGTGCCAGCAGTTACACGGGGGGGCGCCTGAACTATGGCTACACCTTC.

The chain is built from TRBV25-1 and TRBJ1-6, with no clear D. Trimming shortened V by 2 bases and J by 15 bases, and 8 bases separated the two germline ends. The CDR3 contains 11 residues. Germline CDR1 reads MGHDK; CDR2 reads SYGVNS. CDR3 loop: CASSEDFLLHF. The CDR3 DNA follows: TGTGCCAGCAGTGAAGACTTCCTCCTCCACTTT.

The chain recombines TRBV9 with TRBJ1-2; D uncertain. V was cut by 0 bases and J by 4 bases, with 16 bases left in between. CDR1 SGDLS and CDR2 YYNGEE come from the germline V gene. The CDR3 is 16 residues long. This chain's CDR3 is CASSVGSQAGFYGYTF. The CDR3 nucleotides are TGTGCCAGCAGCGTAGGAAGCCAGGCAGGATTCTATGGCTACACCTTC.

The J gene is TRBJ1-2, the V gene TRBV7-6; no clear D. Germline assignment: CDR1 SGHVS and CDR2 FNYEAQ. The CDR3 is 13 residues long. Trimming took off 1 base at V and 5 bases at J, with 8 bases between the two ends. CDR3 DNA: TGTGCCAGCAGCTTAGGGGCATCGTATGGCTACACCTTC. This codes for CASSLGASYGYTF.

The CDR3 loop reads CASNAGPNQPQHF. The CDR3 nucleotides are TGTGCCAGCAACGCGGGACCCAATCAGCCCCAGCATTTT. The chain has TRBV2 and TRBJ1-5, with a possible D match to TRBD1 (5 bases). Trimming shortened V by 7 bases and J by 3 bases, and 10 bases separated the two germline ends. The CDR3 spans 13 residues. Per germline, CDR1 SNHLY and CDR2 FYNNEI. The entire variable domain, with the rest obtained from reference TRBV2 and TRBJ1-5, is as follows: EPEVTQTPSHQVTQMGQEVILRCVPISNHLYFYWYRQILGQKVEFLVSFYNNEISEKSEIFDDQFSVERPDGSNFTLKIRSTKLEDSAMYFCASNAGPNQPQHFGDGTRLSIL.

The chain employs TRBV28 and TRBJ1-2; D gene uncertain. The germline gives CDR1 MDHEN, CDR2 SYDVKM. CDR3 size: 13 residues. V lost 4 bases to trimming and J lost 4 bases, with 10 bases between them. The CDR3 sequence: CASSSGVRYGYTF. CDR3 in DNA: TGTGCCAGCAGTTCCGGGGTTCGCTATGGCTACACCTTC.

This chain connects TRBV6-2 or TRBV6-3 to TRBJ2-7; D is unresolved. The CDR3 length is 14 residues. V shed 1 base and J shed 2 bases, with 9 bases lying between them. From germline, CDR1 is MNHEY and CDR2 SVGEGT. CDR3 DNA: TGTGCCAGCAGTTACTTTAGCACTACCTACGAGCAGTACTTC. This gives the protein CASSYFSTTYEQYF.

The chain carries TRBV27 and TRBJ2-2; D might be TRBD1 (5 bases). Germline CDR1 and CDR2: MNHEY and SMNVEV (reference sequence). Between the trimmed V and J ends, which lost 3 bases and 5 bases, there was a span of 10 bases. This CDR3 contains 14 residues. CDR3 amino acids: CASSLGPATGELFF. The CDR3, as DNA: TGTGCCAGCAGTTTGGGGCCAGCGACCGGGGAGCTGTTTTTT.

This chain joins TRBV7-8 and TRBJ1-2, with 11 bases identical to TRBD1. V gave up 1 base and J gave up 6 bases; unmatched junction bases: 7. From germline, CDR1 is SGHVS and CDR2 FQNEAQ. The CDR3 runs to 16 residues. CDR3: CASSLVDRDRGNGYTF. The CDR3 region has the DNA TGTGCCAGCAGCTTAGTGGACCGGGACAGGGGGAATGGCTACACCTTC.

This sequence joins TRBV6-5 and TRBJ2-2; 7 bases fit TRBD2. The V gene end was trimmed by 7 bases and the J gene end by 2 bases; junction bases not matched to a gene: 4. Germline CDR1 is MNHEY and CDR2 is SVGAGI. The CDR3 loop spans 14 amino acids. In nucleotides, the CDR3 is TGTGCCAGCAAAAGGACTAGTAACACCGGGGAGCTGTTTTTT. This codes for CASKRTSNTGELFF.

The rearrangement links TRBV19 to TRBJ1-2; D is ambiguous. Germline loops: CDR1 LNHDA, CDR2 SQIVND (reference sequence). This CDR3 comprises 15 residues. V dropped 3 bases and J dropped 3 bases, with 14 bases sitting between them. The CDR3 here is CASSIMRASDYGYTF. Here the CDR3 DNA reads TGTGCCAGTAGTATTATGAGGGCTAGCGACTATGGCTACACCTTC.